Shown below are 2 T cell receptor beta chains from a single sample sequenced in a study of shared clonotypes between healthy human individuals. TCRdb's table, derived via immunoSEQ multiplex PCR, lists solely in-frame clones and lacks some. The data show over a million clones, about 96% seen once. The sequencing input was naive CD4+ T cells sorted from blood. As to subset: CD45RA+ positively selected. The source of these receptors is a man aged 25-40 years in good health.

The V gene is TRBV28, the J gene TRBJ2-7; the D is unclear. The CDR3 sequence is 15 residues long. Trimming cost V 5 bases and J 1 base, with 15 bases left between them. The germline CDR1 and CDR2 sequences are MDHEN and SYDVKM. In DNA, the CDR3 is TGTGCCAGCAGTAACGTAGGGTGGTCGTCCTACGAGCAGTACTTC. Its translation: CASSNVGWSSYEQYF.

The count of this clone is one. This chain links TRBV5-1 with TRBJ2-7, with D perhaps matching TRBD2 (6 bases). Germline V gene sequence: CDR1 SGHRS, CDR2 YFSETQ. Trimming removed 5 bases at V and 6 bases at J, with 21 bases between. The CDR3 is 15 residues long. CDR3 in DNA: TGCGCCAGCAGGCAAGCTAGCGCTTGGGACCCCGAGCAGTACTTC. This gives the protein CASRQASAWDPEQYF.